This is a list of T cell receptor beta chains from one sample in a study of blood T cell repertoires in COVID-19. The method was immunoSEQ multiplex PCR; TCRdb's version includes in-frame clones alone and lacks a portion of them. The profile shows some 180,000 clones, around four fifths of them singletons. Sequenced input: peripheral blood. These receptors originate from a woman of 80 years or more with COVID-19, enrolled during active disease. CDR3s include the opening cysteine and the closing phenylalanine or tryptophan. The D gene is left open where the match is weak. Not all rows give a size; the values are once, few, many and, for expanded clones, a class.

TRBJ2-3 - TRBV7-8 - CASSLAGGGDTQYF TGTGCCAGCAGCTTAGCGGGAGGAGGAGATACGCAGTATTTT
TRBJ2-2 - TRBV6-5 - CASKSDNTGELFF TGTGCCAGCAAGAGCGATAACACCGGGGAGCTGTTTTTT
TRBJ1-2 few TRBV14 - CASSPTREGGYTF TGTGCCAGCAGCCCCACCAGGGAGGGTGGCTACACCTTC
TRBJ2-2 few TRBV28 TRBD2 CASERGGTNTGELFF TGTGCCTCTGAGCGCGGGGGAACGAACACCGGGGAGCTGTTTTTT
TRBJ1-2 - TRBV28 - CASSPPPGQIYGYTF TGTGCCAGCAGTCCCCCCCCAGGACAGATCTATGGCTACACCTTC
TRBJ1-6 - TRBV9 - CASSVAAGVGSPLHF TGTGCCAGCAGCGTAGCTGCGGGAGTAGGGTCACCCCTCCACTTT
TRBJ2-7 few TRBV2 - CASIKSGTRSYEQYF TGTGCCAGCATCAAATCCGGGACTCGCTCCTACGAGCAGTACTTC
TRBJ1-4 - TRBV9 - CASGGFSEKLFF TGTGCCAGCGGCGGATTCAGTGAAAAACTGTTTTTT
TRBJ1-2 - TRBV19 TRBD1 CASSQGQAISGYTF TGTGCCAGTAGCCAGGGACAGGCCATATCCGGCTACACCTTC
TRBJ1-2 - TRBV5-4 TRBD1 CASSFGRGQTYGYTF TGTGCCAGCAGCTTCGGCAGGGGGCAGACCTATGGCTACACCTTC
TRBJ2-7 - TRBV5-1 - CASSFSRYEQYF TGCGCCAGCAGCTTCTCCCGCTACGAGCAGTACTTC
TRBJ1-4 once TRBV10-3 - CAISAPGVEKLFF TGTGCCATCAGTGCGCCAGGGGTTGAAAAACTGTTTTTT
TRBJ1-2 - TRBV5-6 TRBD1 CASSFGQGVNYGYTF TGTGCCAGCAGCTTCGGACAGGGGGTGAACTATGGCTACACCTTC